What follows are 32 T cell receptor beta chains derived from one specimen sequenced in a study of tumor-infiltrating lymphocytes in primary liver carcinoma. It was from approximately 22-30 mg of unsorted bulk tissue that RNA and DNA were co-extracted. A primer matching the constant region was used to make TCR beta cDNA from approximately 0.45 ug of total RNA. Three rounds of nested multiplex PCR with slightly modified ARM-PCR produced TCR beta libraries. Researchers ran the first two PCR rounds for roughly 10 cycles each with TRBV1-TRBV30 forward primers and a C-beta reverse primer. TCRdb re-called the multiplex PCR reads through MiXCR, storing one row per CDR3 protein. The sample lists fewer than 75,000 distinct CDR3 sequences; less than 75% were seen once. Material: liver tumor tissue from sampling region 2. Subset indicated: tumor region T2, inferior pole. The receptors originated from a man aged 35-49 years with primary liver carcinoma and hepatitis B virus infection.

This clonotype was counted a few times. A junction end diverges from the germline sequence, so it may reflect a read error. The chain links TRBV7-9 to TRBJ1-3; TRBD1 is a possible D gene (5 bases). The CDR3 is 15 amino acids. CDR1 and CDR2 from the germline V gene are SEHNR and FQNEAQ (reference sequence). The chain's CDR3 is CASLSGRGTGDTIYF. In DNA form, the CDR3 reads TGTGCCAGCCTCTCAGGGCGAGGAACTGGAGACACCATATATTTT.

The chain recombines TRBV11-2 with TRBJ2-7, with a tentative D call TRBD2 (5 bases). Germline CDR1 reads SGHAT; CDR2 reads FQNNGV. The CDR3 spans 15 residues. Trimming took off 4 bases at V and 6 bases at J, with 19 bases between the two ends. CDR3 DNA sequence: TGTGCCAGCAGCTCCGGACTGCTATACGTGCGCGAGCAGTACTTC. Translating gives CASSSGLLYVREQYF.

Concerning this clonotype itself: One end of the junction fails to match germline, which may point to a read error. The chain carries TRBV5-1 and TRBJ2-3, with TRBD1 as a possible D gene (6 bases). From germline, CDR1 is SGHRS and CDR2 YFSETQ. The length of the CDR3 is 16 residues. CDR3 residues: CASSLNGRGSIDTQYF. The CDR3 nucleotides read TGCGCCAGCAGCTTGAACGGCAGGGGAAGCATAGATACGCAGTATTTT.

This chain joins TRBV20-1 and TRBJ2-7; TRBD1 matches 7 bases. With 6 bases clipped from V and 4 bases from J, the junction kept 9 bases outside the gene matches. Germline V gene data show CDR1 as DFQATT and CDR2 as SNEGSKA (reference sequence). The CDR3 contains 13 residues. CDR3 nucleotide sequence: TGCAGTGCCTCCAGGGGGTTTAGGTACGAGCAGTACTTC. Its translation: CSASRGFRYEQYF.

The chain combines TRBV4-2 with TRBJ1-1; the match to TRBD1 covers 8 bases. The CDR3 spans 17 residues. Germline CDR1 and CDR2: LGHNA and YNFKEQ. The CDR3 DNA follows: TGTACAAGCAGCCAAGAGTACGGACAGGGTTTTTGGGCTGAAGCTTTCTTT. Translating it yields CTSSQEYGQGFWAEAFF.

Notes on this clonotype: Sequence at one end of the junction differs from germline and may be a read error. V and J are TRBV6-2 or TRBV6-3 and TRBJ1-6; 7 positions match TRBD1. From germline, CDR1 is MNHEY and CDR2 SVGEGT. CDR3 size: 15 residues. CDR3: CASSYLGTVDSPFHF. DNA for the CDR3: TGTGCCAGCAGTTACCTCGGGACAGTTGACTCACCCTTCCACTTT.

J is TRBJ2-1 and V is TRBV20-1; 11 positions agree with TRBD2. Per the germline V gene, CDR1 is DFQATT and CDR2 is SNEGSKA (reference sequence). The CDR3 length is 15 residues. Germline trimming cut 5 bases from V and 3 bases from J; bases unmatched to any gene: 6. Here the CDR3 reads CSALGLAEVYNEQFF. The CDR3 DNA reads as TGCAGTGCTTTGGGACTAGCGGAGGTCTACAATGAGCAGTTCTTC.

A remark on this clonotype: The junction differs from germline at one of its ends, possibly a read error. The chain joins TRBV6-5 to TRBJ1-4; 8 nucleotides agree with TRBD1. Germline CDR1 MNHEY, CDR2 SVGAGI. The CDR3 is 15 amino acids. The CDR3 region is CVSSLTTGVNKKLFF. CDR3 DNA sequence: TGTGTCAGCAGCCTTACGACAGGGGTTAATAAAAAACTGTTTTTT.

The V call is TRBV29-1, the J call TRBJ2-1, with a weak D call TRBD1 (6 bases). Deletions cut 6 bases from V and 6 bases from J, with 12 bases between. Looked up from germline, CDR1 is SQVTM and CDR2 is ANQGSEA. CDR3 length: 12 residues. CDR3 residues: CSVPQGSNEQFF. The CDR3 DNA reads TGCAGCGTCCCACAGGGAAGCAATGAGCAGTTCTTC.

The chain uses TRBV2 and TRBJ2-7; D gene uncertain. The CDR3 is 14 amino acids. Germline V CDR1 and CDR2: SNHLY, FYNNEI. V was cut by 5 bases and J by 2 bases, with 13 bases left in between. CDR3 nucleotide sequence: TGTGCCAGCAGTAACCCTAGATTCGCCTACGAGCAGTACTTC. Translating it yields CASSNPRFAYEQYF.

Concerning this clonotype itself: It is likely a read error, because the conserved phenylalanine at the end of the CDR3 is missing. The chain carries TRBV4-1 and TRBJ1-2; weak D call: TRBD1 (5 bases). V was clipped by 0 bases and J by 4 bases, with 6 bases between them. Germline CDR1 MGHRA, CDR2 YSYEKL. This CDR3 spans 13 amino acids. CDR3 sequence reads: CASSQEGGYGYTI. Here the CDR3 DNA reads TGCGCCAGCAGCCAAGAGGGGGGCTATGGCTACACCATC.

J is TRBJ2-2 and V is TRBV19; D possibly corresponds to TRBD2 (6 bases). The CDR3 has 14 residues. Germline-derived CDR1 and CDR2 are LNHDA and SQIVND (reference sequence). V was shortened by 4 bases and J by 4 bases, with 10 bases between the two germline ends. In DNA form, the CDR3 reads TGTGCCAGTAGTAGGGCGGGAATCACCGGGGAGCTGTTTTTT. Protein product: CASSRAGITGELFF.

On this clonotype itself: A read error is possible here, since a much larger clone lies one base away. The CDR3 carries no conserved terminal phenylalanine or tryptophan, so it likely arises from a read error. The chain links TRBV29-1 to TRBJ2-3, with TRBD1 matching 9 bases. The V and J ends lost 6 bases and 4 bases, in that order; junction bases with no gene match: 8. Per the germline V gene, CDR1 is SQVTM and CDR2 is ANQGSEA. This CDR3 is 14 amino acids long. The CDR3 region is CSVRGTGSSDTQYI. The CDR3 DNA sequence: TGCAGCGTGAGGGGGACAGGGAGTTCAGATACGCAGTATATT.

V gene TRBV6-6 combines with J gene TRBJ2-4; D unclear. Trimming removed 4 bases at V and 3 bases at J, with 16 bases between. Germline lookup yields CDR1 MNHNY and CDR2 SVGAGI (reference sequence). This CDR3 contains 16 residues. The CDR3 sequence is CASSLGVAEYKNIQYF. The CDR3, as DNA: TGTGCCAGCAGTTTAGGAGTAGCAGAGTACAAAAACATTCAGTACTTC.

This clonotype has only a few counts. A much bigger clone sits one base away, suggesting this may be a read error. The chain couples TRBV29-1 to TRBJ2-3, with D possibly matching TRBD1 (5 bases). The CDR3 is 14 amino acids. Germline assignment: CDR1 SQVTM and CDR2 ANQGSEA. CDR3 DNA sequence: TGCAGCGCCGCGGCCCAGGGCGTCACAGGTACGCAGTATTTT. Translated, it gives CSAAAQGVTGTQYF.

This chain uses TRBV10-3 with TRBJ2-7; D is perhaps TRBD1 (7 bases). This CDR3 is 17 amino acids long. V lost 3 bases, J lost 9 bases, and 27 bases lay in between. Germline values: CDR1 ENHRY, CDR2 SYGVKD. CDR3 bases: TGTGCCATCAGTGAACCTAAAGGGGAAGGCAGGGGGGACGGGCAGTACTTC. The encoded protein is CAISEPKGEGRGDGQYF.

As concerns this clonotype: One junction end disagrees with the germline gene, perhaps due to a read error. This sequence joins TRBV30 and TRBJ1-4; no clear D. The CDR3 is 13 amino acids. Germline V gene sequence: CDR1 GTSNPN, CDR2 SVGIG (reference sequence). The CDR3 DNA reads as TGTCCCTGGAGCAGAACAGAAAATGAAAGACTGTTTTTT. This gives the protein CPWSRTENERLFF.

As regards this clonotype: At one end, the junction sequence differs from germline, possibly due to a read error. The chain couples TRBV11-2 to TRBJ2-5; TRBD2 aligns across 7 bases. In germline, CDR1 is SGHAT, CDR2 FQNNGV. The CDR3 spans 18 residues. CDR3 amino acids: CASSPSSIQGIGRETQYF. The CDR3 coding sequence is TGTGCCAGCAGCCCTAGCTCAATCCAGGGTATTGGGCGGGAGACCCAATACTTC.

This clonotype showed up just a few times. The rearrangement joins TRBV6-1 to TRBJ2-1; a weak D match, TRBD1 (5 bases). The CDR3 is made up of 14 amino acids. V shed 7 bases and J shed 3 bases, with 13 bases lying between them. Germline loops: CDR1 MNHNS, CDR2 SASEGT. CDR3 nucleotide sequence: TGTGCCAGCATCGTAGGGGCGGACTACAATGAGCAGTTCTTC. Protein: CASIVGADYNEQFF.

This clonotype has at least ten counts. The rearrangement uses TRBV28 and TRBJ2-1, with D uncertain. The CDR3 is 11 residues long. V shed 4 bases and J shed 12 bases, with 10 bases lying between them. The germline V gene has CDR1 MDHEN and CDR2 SYDVKM. The CDR3 DNA reads TGTGCCAGCAGTTCGCGACGCGGGCAGTTCTTC. Protein: CASSSRRGQFF.

Of note for this clonotype: Mismatch with germline at one junction end may stem from a read error. This chain joins TRBV12-3 or TRBV12-4 and TRBJ2-2, with a weak D call TRBD2 (6 bases). The length of the CDR3 is 17 residues. The CDR3 is CASSAGTPVIDTGELFF. CDR3 DNA sequence: TGTGCCAGCAGCGCCGGGACTCCCGTCATAGATACCGGGGAGCTGTTTTTC.

For this clonotype: At one of its ends the junction is not consistent with the germline gene, which may arise from a read error. This chain links TRBV4-3 with TRBJ2-7, with D hard to call. Germline V gene lookup returns CDR1 LGHNA and CDR2 YSLEER. The CDR3 has 15 amino acids. The CDR3, as DNA: TGCGCCTGCAGCCAAGATTATGTGGGTTCTTACGAGCAGTACTTC. Residues: CACSQDYVGSYEQYF.

Comment on this clonotype: Its ends do not fully match the called genes, so a read error is possible. V gene TRBV7-9 combines with J gene TRBJ2-3, with 10 positions matching TRBD1. In germline, CDR1 is SEHNR, CDR2 FQNEAQ (reference sequence). The CDR3 loop spans 15 amino acids. CDR3 protein: CTSSIRQGATDTQYF. CDR3 nucleotides: TGTACCAGCAGCATAAGACAGGGGGCCACAGATACGCAGTATTTT. The entire variable domain, with the rest obtained from reference TRBV7-9 and TRBJ2-3, is as follows: DTGVSQNPRHKITKRGQNVTFRCDPISEHNRLYWYRQTLGQGPEFLTYFQNEAQLEKSRLLSDRFSAERPKGSFSTLEIQRTEQGDSAMYLCTSSIRQGATDTQYFGPGTRLTVL.

A remark on this clonotype: The final CDR3 position lacks the conserved phenylalanine or tryptophan, pointing to a likely read error. The rearrangement uses TRBV7-9 and TRBJ2-1; 7 positions agree with TRBD2. Germline trimming cut 7 bases from V and 6 bases from J; bases unmatched to any gene: 18. This CDR3 contains 17 residues. Germline V gene data show CDR1 as SEHNR and CDR2 as FQNEAQ (reference sequence). CDR3 nucleotides: TGTGCCAGCAACTTCGGGGGAGGGCCCCGATCCATCAATGAGCAGTTCTTA. It specifies CASNFGGGPRSINEQFL.

About this clonotype: At one boundary the junction diverges from the germline segment, which might be a read error. The chain uses TRBV5-6 and TRBJ2-5; TRBD2 matches at 8 bases. CDR3 length: 14 residues. CDR1 is SGHDT and CDR2 is YYEEEE in the germline V gene. The chain's CDR3 is CVSSWSGGQEIQYF. The CDR3 DNA reads TGTGTCAGCAGCTGGTCGGGAGGGCAAGAGATCCAGTACTTC.

This clonotype was seen many times. The rearrangement uses TRBV5-1 and TRBJ2-3; perhaps TRBD2 as D (5 bases). Germline V gene lookup returns CDR1 SGHRS and CDR2 YFSETQ. Trimming took off 0 bases at V and 2 bases at J, with 10 bases between the two ends. The CDR3 runs 15 residues. CDR3 protein: CASSLEAGLTDTQYF. Written as DNA, the CDR3 is TGCGCCAGCAGCTTGGAGGCGGGCCTCACAGATACGCAGTATTTT. Variable domain in full (rest from reference TRBV5-1 and TRBJ2-3): KAGVTQTPRYLIKTRGQQVTLSCSPISGHRSVSWYQQTPGQGLQFLFEYFSETQRNKGNFPGRFSGRQFSNSRSEMNVSTLELGDSALYLCASSLEAGLTDTQYFGPGTRLTVL.

The chain is built from TRBV29-1 and TRBJ2-5, with TRBD1 matching 9 bases. Trimming cost V 6 bases and J 5 bases; bases outside gene matches: 13. Germline assignment: CDR1 SQVTM and CDR2 ANQGSEA. The CDR3 runs to 15 residues. CDR3 amino acids: CSVLPDRQGGETQYF. DNA for the CDR3: TGCAGCGTCCTCCCAGATAGACAGGGGGGCGAGACCCAGTACTTC.

As for this clonotype: It may be a read error: a sequence one base away is much more abundant. This sequence joins TRBV5-5 and TRBJ2-3; D may be TRBD1 (5 bases). CDR1 and CDR2 from the germline V gene are SGHKS and YYEKEE (reference sequence). The CDR3 has 13 amino acids. The CDR3: CASSSSFTGTQYF. The CDR3 region has the DNA TGTGCCAGCAGCTCTTCGTTCACAGGTACGCAGTATTTT.

For this clonotype: A much bigger clone sits one base away, suggesting this may be a read error. The chain carries TRBV6-1 and TRBJ2-1; 11 bases are shared with TRBD2. The CDR3 loop spans 16 amino acids. V lost 7 bases to trimming and J lost 8 bases; unmatched junction nucleotides: 13. Germline CDR1 MNHNS, CDR2 SASEGT. The CDR3 region has the DNA TGTGCCAGCATCCCTTGGGGGACTAGCGGAAACGATGAGCAGTTCTTC. Translated, it gives CASIPWGTSGNDEQFF.

The chain has TRBV6-2 or TRBV6-3 and TRBJ1-1; maybe TRBD1 (6 bases). Germline V gene sequence: CDR1 MNHEY, CDR2 SVGEGT. There are 13 residues in the CDR3. V gave up 5 bases and J gave up 6 bases, with 13 bases separating them. In DNA, the CDR3 is TGTGCCAGCAGTAAGGGGGTAGTGGCTGAAGCTTTCTTT. This sequence encodes CASSKGVVAEAFF.

About this clonotype itself: A read error may be the cause here, since a much bigger clone is one base away. The chain links TRBV5-1 to TRBJ1-1; weak D call: TRBD1 (6 bases). The CDR3 is 14 residues long. The germline CDR1 and CDR2 sequences are SGHRS and YFSETQ. The CDR3 DNA reads TGCGCCGGCAGCGTAGGGGGGCAATCGGCTGAAGCTTTCTTT. This gives the protein CAGSVGGQSAEAFF. The complete variable domain, with remaining parts taken from reference TRBV5-1 and TRBJ1-1, reads KAGVTQTPRYLIKTRGQQVTLSCSPISGHRSVSWYQQTPGQGLQFLFEYFSETQRNKGNFPGRFSGRQFSNSRSEMNVSTLELGDSALYLCAGSVGGQSAEAFFGQGTRLTVV.

CDR3 DNA sequence: TGTGCCAGCAGCTTAGATCACGGCCCCTACGAGCAGTACTTC. Protein: CASSLDHGPYEQYF. The chain joins TRBV11-2 to TRBJ2-7; D is uncertain. This CDR3 has 14 residues. V was pared by 0 bases and J by 2 bases, with 8 bases between. Germline loops: CDR1 SGHAT, CDR2 FQNNGV.